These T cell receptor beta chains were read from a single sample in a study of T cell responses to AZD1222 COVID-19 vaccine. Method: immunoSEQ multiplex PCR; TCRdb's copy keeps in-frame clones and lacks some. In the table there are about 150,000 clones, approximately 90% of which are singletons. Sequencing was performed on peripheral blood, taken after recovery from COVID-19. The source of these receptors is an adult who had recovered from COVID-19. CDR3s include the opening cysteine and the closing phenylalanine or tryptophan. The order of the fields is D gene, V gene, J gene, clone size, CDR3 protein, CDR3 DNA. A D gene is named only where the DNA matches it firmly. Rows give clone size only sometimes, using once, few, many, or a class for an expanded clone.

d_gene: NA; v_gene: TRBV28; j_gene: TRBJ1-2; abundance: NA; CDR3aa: CASSSLSHRDHYGYTF; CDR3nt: TGTGCCAGCAGTTCCCTCTCTCACAGGGATCACTATGGCTACACCTTC
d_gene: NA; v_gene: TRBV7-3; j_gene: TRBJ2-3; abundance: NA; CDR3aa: CASSSIGPADTQYF; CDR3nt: TGTGCCAGCAGTTCCATCGGACCGGCAGATACGCAGTATTTT
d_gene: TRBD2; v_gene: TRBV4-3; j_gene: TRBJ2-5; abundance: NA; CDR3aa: CASSLREERWETQYF; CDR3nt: TGCGCCAGCAGCCTACGGGAGGAGCGCTGGGAGACCCAGTACTTC
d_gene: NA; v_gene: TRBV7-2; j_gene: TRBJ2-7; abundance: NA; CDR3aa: CASTIGPGAYEQYF; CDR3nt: TGTGCCAGCACCATAGGGCCGGGGGCCTACGAGCAGTACTTC
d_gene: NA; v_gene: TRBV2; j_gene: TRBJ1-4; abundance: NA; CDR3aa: CASALGGRRANEKLFF; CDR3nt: TGTGCCAGTGCCCTAGGGGGGCGGAGGGCTAATGAAAAACTGTTTTTT
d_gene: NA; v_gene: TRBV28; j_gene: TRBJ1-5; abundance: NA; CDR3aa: CASSSPGRDINQPQHF; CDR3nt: TGTGCCAGCAGCTCCCCAGGGCGGGACATCAATCAGCCCCAGCATTTT
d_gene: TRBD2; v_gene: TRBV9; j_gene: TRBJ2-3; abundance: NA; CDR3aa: CASSVAAGTSGTFSTDTQYF; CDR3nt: TGTGCCAGCAGCGTTGCGGCGGGGACTAGCGGTACTTTTAGCACAGATACGCAGTATTTT
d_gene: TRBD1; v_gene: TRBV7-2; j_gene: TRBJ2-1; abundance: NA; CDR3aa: CASSLTGIDEQFF; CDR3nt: TGTGCCAGCAGCTTGACAGGGATTGATGAGCAGTTCTTC
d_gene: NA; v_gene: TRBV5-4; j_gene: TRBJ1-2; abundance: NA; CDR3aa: CASSQPQGYGYTF; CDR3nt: TGTGCCAGCAGCCAGCCACAGGGCTATGGCTACACCTTC
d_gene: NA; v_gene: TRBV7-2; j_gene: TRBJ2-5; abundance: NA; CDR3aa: CASSSEGTAQETQYF; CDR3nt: TGTGCCAGCAGCTCAGAGGGGACTGCTCAAGAGACCCAGTACTTC
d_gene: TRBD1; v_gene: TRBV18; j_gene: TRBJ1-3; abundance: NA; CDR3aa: CASSTGTGSSGNTIYF; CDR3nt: TGTGCCAGCTCAACGGGGACAGGCTCCTCTGGAAACACCATATATTTT
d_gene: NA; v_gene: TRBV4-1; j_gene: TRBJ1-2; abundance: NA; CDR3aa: CASSQGSAPRAPHYGYTF; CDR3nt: TGCGCCAGCAGCCAAGGAAGCGCCCCCAGGGCCCCTCACTATGGCTACACCTTC
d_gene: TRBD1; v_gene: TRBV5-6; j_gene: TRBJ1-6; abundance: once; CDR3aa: CASSATGQGHSPLHF; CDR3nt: TGTGCCAGCAGCGCTACGGGACAGGGTCATTCACCCCTCCACTTT